This T cell receptor beta chain was sequenced for a study of blood T cell repertoires in COVID-19. In the study overall: Sources were T cells, B-cell-depleted T cells, or PBMCs; the material itself was cDNA or gDNA.

Libraries were prepared by immunoSEQ multiplex PCR; TCRdb keeps only in-frame clonotypes and omits some of them. The data show roughly 120,000 clones, approximately 90% seen once. J gave up 0 bases and V 5 bases, and 5 bases lay outside the gene matches. The CDR3 has 17 amino acids. Germline CDR1 reads SEHNR; CDR2 reads FQNEAQ (reference sequence). The rearrangement joins TRBV7-9 to TRBJ2-1; 12 bases map to TRBD2. The sequence was obtained from a man aged 45-65 years with COVID-19, enrolled during active disease. Source material: peripheral blood. In nucleotides, the CDR3 is TGTGCCAGCAGCACTTGGACTAGCGGGATCTCCTACAATGAGCAGTTCTTC. It codes for CASSTWTSGISYNEQFF.